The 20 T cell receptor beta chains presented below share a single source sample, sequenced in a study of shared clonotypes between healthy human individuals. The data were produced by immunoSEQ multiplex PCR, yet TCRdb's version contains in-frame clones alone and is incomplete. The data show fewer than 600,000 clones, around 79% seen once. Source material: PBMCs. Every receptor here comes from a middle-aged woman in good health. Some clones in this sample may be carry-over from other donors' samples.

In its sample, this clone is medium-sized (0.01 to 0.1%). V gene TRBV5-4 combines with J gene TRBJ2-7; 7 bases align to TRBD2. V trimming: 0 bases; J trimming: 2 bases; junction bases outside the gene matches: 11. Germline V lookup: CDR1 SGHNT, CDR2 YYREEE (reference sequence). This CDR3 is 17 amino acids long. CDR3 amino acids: CASSLGGVGGNPYEQYF. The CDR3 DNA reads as TGTGCCAGCAGCTTGGGTGGCGTCGGGGGGAACCCCTACGAGCAGTACTTC.

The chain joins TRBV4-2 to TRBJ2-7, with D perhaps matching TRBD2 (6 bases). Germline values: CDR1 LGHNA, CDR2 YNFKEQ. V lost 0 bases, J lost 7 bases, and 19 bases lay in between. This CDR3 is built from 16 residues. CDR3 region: CASSQEGEALWLEQYF. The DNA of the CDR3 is TGTGCCAGCAGCCAAGAAGGGGAGGCTCTGTGGTTAGAGCAGTACTTC.

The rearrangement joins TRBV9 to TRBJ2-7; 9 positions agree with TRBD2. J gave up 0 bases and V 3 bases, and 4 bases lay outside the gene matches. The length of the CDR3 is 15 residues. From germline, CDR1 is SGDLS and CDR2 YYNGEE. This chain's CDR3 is CASSAGLASSYEQYF. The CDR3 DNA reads TGTGCCAGCAGCGCCGGACTAGCGTCCTCCTACGAGCAGTACTTC.

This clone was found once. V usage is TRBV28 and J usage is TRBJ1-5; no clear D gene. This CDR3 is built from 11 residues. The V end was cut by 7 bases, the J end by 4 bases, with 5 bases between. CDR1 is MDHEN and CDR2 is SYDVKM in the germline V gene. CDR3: CASNGNQPQHF. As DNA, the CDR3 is TGTGCCAGCAATGGGAATCAGCCCCAGCATTTT.

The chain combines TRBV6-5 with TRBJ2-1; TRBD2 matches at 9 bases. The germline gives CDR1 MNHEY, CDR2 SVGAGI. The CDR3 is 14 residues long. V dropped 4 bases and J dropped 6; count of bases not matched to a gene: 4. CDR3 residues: CASSFLAGPNEQFF. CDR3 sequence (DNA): TGTGCCAGCAGTTTCCTAGCGGGACCCAATGAGCAGTTCTTC.

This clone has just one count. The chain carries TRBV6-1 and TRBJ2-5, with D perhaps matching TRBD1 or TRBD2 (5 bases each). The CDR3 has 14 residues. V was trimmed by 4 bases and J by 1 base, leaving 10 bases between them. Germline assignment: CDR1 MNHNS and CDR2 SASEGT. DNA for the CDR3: TGTGCCAGCAGTGCGGGACGGATCCAAGAGACCCAGTACTTC. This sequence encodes CASSAGRIQETQYF.

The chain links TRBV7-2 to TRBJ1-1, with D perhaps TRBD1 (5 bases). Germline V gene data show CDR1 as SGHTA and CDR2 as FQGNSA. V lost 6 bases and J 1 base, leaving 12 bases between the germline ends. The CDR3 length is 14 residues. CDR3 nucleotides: TGTGCCAGCAGACTCACAGGCCCGAACACTGAAGCTTTCTTT. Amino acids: CASRLTGPNTEAFF.

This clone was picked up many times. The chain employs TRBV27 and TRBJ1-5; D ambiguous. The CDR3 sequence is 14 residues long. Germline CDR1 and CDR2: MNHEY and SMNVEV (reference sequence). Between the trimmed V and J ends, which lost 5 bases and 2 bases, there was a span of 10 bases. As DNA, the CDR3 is TGTGCCAGCAGTCCATTGGGTGGCAATCAGCCCCAGCATTTT. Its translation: CASSPLGGNQPQHF.

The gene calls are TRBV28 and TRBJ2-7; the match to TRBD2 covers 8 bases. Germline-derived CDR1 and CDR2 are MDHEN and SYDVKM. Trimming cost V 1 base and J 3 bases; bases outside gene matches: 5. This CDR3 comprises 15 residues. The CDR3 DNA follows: TGTGCCAGCAGTTTATCTAGCGGGCGATTCTACGAGCAGTACTTC. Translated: CASSLSSGRFYEQYF.

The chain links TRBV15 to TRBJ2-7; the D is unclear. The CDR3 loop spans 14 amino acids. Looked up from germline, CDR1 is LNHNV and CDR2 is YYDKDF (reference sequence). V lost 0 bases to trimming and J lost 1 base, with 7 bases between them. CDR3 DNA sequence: TGTGCCACCAGCAGAGATCGCTATTCCTACGAGCAGTACTTC. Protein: CATSRDRYSYEQYF.

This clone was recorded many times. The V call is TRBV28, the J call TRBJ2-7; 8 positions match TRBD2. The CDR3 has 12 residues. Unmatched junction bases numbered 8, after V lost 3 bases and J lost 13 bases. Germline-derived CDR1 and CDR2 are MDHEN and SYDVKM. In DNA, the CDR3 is TGTGCCAGCAGTTTTGGGAGCGGGGGTTCTTACTTC. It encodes CASSFGSGGSYF.

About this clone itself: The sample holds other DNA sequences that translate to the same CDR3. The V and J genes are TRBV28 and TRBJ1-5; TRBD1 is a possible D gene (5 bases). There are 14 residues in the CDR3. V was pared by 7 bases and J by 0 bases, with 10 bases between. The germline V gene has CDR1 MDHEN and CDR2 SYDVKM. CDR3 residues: CASILGGSNQPQHF. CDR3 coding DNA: TGTGCCAGCATCCTGGGGGGTAGCAATCAGCCCCAGCATTTT.

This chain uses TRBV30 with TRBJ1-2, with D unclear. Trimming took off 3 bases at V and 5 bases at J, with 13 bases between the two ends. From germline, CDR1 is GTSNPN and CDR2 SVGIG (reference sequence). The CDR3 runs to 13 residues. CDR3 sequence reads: CAWRDGRRYGYTF. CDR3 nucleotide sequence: TGTGCCTGGAGGGACGGTCGAAGGTATGGCTACACCTTC.

Here the CDR3 DNA reads TGCGCCAGCAGCCCGGGGACAGGGCTAGCTAACTATGGCTACACCTTC. Protein product: CASSPGTGLANYGYTF. The chain has TRBV5-1 and TRBJ1-2; 9 bases are a match to TRBD1. CDR3 length: 16 residues. Per germline, CDR1 SGHRS and CDR2 YFSETQ. V dropped 4 bases and J dropped 0; count of bases not matched to a gene: 7.

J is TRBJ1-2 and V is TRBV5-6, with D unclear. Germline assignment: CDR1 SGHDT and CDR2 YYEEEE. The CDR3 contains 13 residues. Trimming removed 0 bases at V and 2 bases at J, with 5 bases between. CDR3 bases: TGTGCCAGCAGCTTGGGGGAGAACTATGGCTACACCTTC. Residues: CASSLGENYGYTF.

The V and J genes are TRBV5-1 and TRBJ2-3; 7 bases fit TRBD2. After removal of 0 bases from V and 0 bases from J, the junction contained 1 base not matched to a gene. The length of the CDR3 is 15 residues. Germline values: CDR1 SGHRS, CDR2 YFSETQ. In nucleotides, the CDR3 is TGCGCCAGCAGCTTGGGACTAGCTAGCACAGATACGCAGTATTTT. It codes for CASSLGLASTDTQYF.

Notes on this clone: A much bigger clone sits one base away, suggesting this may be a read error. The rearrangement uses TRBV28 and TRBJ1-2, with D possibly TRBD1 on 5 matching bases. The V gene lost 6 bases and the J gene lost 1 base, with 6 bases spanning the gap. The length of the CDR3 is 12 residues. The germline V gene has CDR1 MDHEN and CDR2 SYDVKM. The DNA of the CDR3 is TGTGCCAGCAGGGGGGGTAACTATGGCTACACCTTC. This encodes CASRGGNYGYTF.

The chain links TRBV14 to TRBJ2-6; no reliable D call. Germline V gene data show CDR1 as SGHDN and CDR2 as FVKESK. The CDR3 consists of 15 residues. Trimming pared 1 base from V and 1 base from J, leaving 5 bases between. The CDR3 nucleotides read TGTGCCAGCAGCCAAGGGATTTCTGGGGCCAACGTCCTGACTTTC. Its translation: CASSQGISGANVLTF.

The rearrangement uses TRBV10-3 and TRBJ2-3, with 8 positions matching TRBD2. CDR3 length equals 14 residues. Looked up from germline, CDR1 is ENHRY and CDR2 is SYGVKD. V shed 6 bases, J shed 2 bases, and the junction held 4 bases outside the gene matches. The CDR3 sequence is CAIRGTRDTDTQYF. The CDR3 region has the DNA TGTGCCATCAGGGGGACTAGGGACACAGATACGCAGTATTTT.

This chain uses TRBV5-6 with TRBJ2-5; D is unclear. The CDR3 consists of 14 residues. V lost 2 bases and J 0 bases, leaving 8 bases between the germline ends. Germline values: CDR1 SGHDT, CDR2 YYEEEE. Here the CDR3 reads CASSLGPYQETQYF. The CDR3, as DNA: TGTGCCAGCAGCTTAGGTCCGTACCAAGAGACCCAGTACTTC.